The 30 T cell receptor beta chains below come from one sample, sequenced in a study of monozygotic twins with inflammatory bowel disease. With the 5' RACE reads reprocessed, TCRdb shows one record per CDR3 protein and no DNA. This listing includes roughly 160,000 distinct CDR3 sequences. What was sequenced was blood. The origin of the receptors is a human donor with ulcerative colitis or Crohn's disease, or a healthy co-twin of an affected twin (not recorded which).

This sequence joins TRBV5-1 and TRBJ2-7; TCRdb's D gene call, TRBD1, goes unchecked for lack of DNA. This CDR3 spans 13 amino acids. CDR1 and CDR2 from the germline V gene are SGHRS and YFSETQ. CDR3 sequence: CASSIQGGYEQYF.

CDR3 sequence reads: CASRSTANYGYTF. V and J are TRBV12-3 or TRBV12-4 and TRBJ1-2. This CDR3 is built from 13 residues.

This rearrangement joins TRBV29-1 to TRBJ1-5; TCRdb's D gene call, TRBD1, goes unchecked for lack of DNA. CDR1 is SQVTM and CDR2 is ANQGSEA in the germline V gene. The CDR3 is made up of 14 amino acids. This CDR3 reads CSVGIGASNQPQHF.

The CDR3 protein is CATSPLEANTGELFF. V is TRBV15 and J is TRBJ2-2; TCRdb's assignment of TRBD1 cannot be checked, as there is no DNA. The germline CDR1 and CDR2 sequences are LNHNV and YYDKDF (reference sequence). The CDR3 covers 15 residues.

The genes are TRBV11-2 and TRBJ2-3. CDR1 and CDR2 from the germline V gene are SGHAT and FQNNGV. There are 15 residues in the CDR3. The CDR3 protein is CASSSILQNTDTQYF.

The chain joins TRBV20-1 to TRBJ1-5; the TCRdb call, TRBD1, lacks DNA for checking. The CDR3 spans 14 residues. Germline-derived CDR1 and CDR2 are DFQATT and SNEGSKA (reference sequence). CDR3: CSARVQGSYQPQHF.

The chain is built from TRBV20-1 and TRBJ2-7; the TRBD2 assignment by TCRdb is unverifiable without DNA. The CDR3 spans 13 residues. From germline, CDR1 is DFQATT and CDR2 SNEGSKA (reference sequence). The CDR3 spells CSAGGLAGDEQYF.

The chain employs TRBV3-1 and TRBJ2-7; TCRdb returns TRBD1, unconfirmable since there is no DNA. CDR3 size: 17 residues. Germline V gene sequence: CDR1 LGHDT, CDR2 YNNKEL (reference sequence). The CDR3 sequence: CASSQNTGALLPYEQYF.

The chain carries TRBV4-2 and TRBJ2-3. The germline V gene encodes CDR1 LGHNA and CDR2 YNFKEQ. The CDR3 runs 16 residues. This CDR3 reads CASSQEGSFSTDTQYF.

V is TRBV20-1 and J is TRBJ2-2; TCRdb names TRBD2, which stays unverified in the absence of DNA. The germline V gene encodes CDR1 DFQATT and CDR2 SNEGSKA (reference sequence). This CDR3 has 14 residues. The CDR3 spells CSANSGEITGELFF.

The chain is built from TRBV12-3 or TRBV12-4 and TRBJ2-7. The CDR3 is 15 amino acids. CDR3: CASSLGAGSPYEQYF.

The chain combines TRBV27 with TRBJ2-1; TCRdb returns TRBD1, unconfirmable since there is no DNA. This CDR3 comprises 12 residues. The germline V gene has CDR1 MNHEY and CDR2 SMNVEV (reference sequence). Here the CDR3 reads CASSFPENEQFF.

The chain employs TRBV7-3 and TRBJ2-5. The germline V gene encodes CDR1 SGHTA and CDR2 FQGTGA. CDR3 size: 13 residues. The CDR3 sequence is CTSSQETQETQYF.

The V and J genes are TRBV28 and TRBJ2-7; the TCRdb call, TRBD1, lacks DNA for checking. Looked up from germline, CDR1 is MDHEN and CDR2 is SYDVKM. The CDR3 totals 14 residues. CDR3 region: CASRPTRLRGEQYF.

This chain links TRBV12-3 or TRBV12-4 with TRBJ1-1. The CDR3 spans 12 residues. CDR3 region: CASSWVNTEAFF.

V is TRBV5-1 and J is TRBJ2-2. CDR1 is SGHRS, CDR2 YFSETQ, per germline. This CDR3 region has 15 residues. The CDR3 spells CASSLPPIRYGELFF.

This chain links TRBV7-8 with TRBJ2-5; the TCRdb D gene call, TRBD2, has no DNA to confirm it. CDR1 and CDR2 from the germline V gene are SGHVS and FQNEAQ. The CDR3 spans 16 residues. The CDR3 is CASTQWTSGVGETQYF.

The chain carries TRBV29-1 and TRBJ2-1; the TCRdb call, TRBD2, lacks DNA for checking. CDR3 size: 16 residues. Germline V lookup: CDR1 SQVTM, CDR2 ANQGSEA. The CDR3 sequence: CSVEGDYTSSYNEQFF.

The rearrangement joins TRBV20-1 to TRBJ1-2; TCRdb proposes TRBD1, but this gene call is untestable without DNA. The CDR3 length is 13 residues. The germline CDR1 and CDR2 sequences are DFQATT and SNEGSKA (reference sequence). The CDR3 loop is CSERTGANYGYTF.

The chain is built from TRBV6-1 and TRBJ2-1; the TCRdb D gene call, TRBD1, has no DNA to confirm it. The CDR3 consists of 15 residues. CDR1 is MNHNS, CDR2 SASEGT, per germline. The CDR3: CASRPTGVSYNEQFF.

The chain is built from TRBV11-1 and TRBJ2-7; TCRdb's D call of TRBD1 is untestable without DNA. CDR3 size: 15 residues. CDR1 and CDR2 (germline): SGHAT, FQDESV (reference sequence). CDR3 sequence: CASSLTSDRGYEQYF. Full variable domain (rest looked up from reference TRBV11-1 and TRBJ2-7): EAEVAQSPRYKITEKSQAVAFWCDPISGHATLYWYRQILGQGPELLVQFQDESVVDDSQLPKDRFSAERLKGVDSTLKIQPAELGDSAMYLCASSLTSDRGYEQYFGPGTRLTVT.

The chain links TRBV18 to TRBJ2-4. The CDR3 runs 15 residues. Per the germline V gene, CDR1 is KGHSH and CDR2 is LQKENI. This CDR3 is CASSPAREAKNMQYF.

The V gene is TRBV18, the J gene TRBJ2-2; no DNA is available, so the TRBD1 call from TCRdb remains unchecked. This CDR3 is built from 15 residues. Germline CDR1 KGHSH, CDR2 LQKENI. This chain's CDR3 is CASSHGTGLTGELFF.

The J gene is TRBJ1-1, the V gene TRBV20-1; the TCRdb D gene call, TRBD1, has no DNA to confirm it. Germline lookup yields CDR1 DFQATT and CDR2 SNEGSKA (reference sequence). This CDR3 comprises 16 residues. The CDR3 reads CSARDPRGTPNTEAFF.

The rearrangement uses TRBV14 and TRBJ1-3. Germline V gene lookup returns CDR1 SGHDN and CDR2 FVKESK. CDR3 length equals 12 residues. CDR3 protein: CASSLGMNTIYF.

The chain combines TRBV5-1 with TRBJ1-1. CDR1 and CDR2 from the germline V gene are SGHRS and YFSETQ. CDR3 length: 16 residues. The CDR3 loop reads CASRGTFSVLNTEAFF.

CDR3 amino acids: CASSTPLTSGGPGELFF. V usage is TRBV7-9 and J usage is TRBJ2-2; TCRdb selects TRBD2, and the lack of DNA leaves this call unchecked. Germline V gene lookup returns CDR1 SEHNR and CDR2 FQNEAQ (reference sequence). The CDR3 consists of 17 residues. Combining the CDR3 with reference TRBV7-9 and TRBJ2-2 gives the whole variable domain DTGVSQNPRHKITKRGQNVTFRCDPISEHNRLYWYRQTLGQGPEFLTYFQNEAQLEKSRLLSDRFSAERPKGSFSTLEIQRTEQGDSAMYLCASSTPLTSGGPGELFFGEGSRLTVL.

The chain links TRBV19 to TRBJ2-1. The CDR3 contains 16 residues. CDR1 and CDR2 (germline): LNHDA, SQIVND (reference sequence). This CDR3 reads CASSIDLGGSYNEQFF.

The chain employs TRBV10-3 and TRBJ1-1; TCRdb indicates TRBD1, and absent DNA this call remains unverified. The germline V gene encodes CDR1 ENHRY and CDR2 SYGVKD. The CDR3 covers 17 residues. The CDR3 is CAISEYGGAGLGTEAFF.

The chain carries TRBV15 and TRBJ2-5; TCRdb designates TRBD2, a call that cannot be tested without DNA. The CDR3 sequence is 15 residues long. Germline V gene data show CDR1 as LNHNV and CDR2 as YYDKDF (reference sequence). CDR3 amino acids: CATSRVPSGAETQYF. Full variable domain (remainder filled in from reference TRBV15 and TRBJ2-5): DAMVIQNPRYQVTQFGKPVTLSCSQTLNHNVMYWYQQKSSQAPKLLFHYYDKDFNNEADTPDNFQSRRPNTSFCFLDIRSPGLGDTAMYLCATSRVPSGAETQYFGPGTRLLVL.